This TCR beta chain is from a study of cytomegalovirus exposure and HLA in healthy donors. Overall study context: About 179 million T cells yielded fewer than 120 million unique TCR beta sequences in earlier analysis. Overall study results and limits: As was reported, the HLA-A and HLA-B alleles of most subjects were accurately predicted from TCR beta sequences. A prior analysis recorded that most TCR beta V segments were productive about 90% or about 30% of the time.

V lost 6 bases and J 0 bases, leaving 13 bases between the germline ends. The CDR3 is made up of 15 amino acids. Per the germline V gene, CDR1 is MDHEN and CDR2 is SYDVKM. A note on this clone: The antigen is not known.

The PCR made use of 60 Vbeta and 13 Jbeta primers. Some clones are missing from TCRdb's copy, which holds only in-frame ones; the method was immunoSEQ multiplex PCR. This sample has 180,000 or so clones; approximately 80% occur once, and the top ten carry approximately 0.78%. The sequencing input was PBMCs. V is TRBV28 and J is TRBJ2-3; D remains ambiguous. The source of this sequence is a woman between 18 and 29 years old in good health and CMV-seronegative. CDR3 protein: CASRPAITSTDTQYF. CDR3 in DNA: TGTGCCAGCAGGCCCGCAATAACTAGCACAGATACGCAGTATTTT. The whole variable domain, remainder taken from reference TRBV28 and TRBJ2-3, is DVKVTQSSRYLVKRTGEKVFLECVQDMDHENMFWYRQDPGLGLRLIYFSYDVKMKEKGDIPEGYSVSREKKERFSLILESASTNQTSMYLCASRPAITSTDTQYFGPGTRLTVL.